This T cell receptor (beta chain) was found in a study of prognosis after radiotherapy for stage I lung cancer. Turning to the study itself: Adenocarcinoma was the tumor type in some 11 patients, squamous cell carcinoma in more than five.

Genomic DNA was subjected to two-round multiplex PCR for amplification of TCR beta CDR3. Round one of PCR was performed, and it used primers specific to each TRBV and TRBJ gene. TCRdb re-called the multiplex PCR reads with MiXCR, one entry per CDR3 protein. The sample lists more than 30,000 distinct CDR3 sequences; 42% were seen once. The CDR3 length is 14 residues. CDR1 is SGHRS and CDR2 is YFSETQ in the germline V gene. V dropped 0 bases and J dropped 0 bases, with 7 bases sitting between them. This clonotype was sampled from a donor over 45 with non-small cell lung cancer. The chain joins TRBV5-1 to TRBJ2-7; D is undetermined. The material was PBMCs, obtained before or after stereotactic body radiation therapy (not recorded which). The CDR3 loop is CASSLVSTSYEQYF. The CDR3 DNA reads as TGCGCCAGCAGCTTGGTCTCGACCTCCTACGAGCAGTACTTC.